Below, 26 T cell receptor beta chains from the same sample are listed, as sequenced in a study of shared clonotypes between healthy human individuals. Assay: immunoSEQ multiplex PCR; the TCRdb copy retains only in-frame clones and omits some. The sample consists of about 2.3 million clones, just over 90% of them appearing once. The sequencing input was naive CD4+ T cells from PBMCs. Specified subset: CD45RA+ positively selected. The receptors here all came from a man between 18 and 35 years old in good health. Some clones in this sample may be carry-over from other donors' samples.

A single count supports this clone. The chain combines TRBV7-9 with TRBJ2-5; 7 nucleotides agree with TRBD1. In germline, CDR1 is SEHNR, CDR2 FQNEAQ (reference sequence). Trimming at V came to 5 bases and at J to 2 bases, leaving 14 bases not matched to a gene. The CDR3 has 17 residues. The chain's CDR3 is CASSKSTQGPQQETQYF. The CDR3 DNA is TGTGCCAGCAGCAAATCAACACAGGGGCCGCAGCAAGAGACCCAGTACTTC.

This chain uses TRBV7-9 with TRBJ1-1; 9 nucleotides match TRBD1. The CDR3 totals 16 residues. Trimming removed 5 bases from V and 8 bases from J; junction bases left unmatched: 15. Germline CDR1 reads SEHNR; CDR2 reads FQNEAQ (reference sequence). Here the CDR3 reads CASSPGTGSVGKEAFF. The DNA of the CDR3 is TGTGCCAGCAGCCCAGGGACAGGGTCCGTTGGAAAGGAAGCTTTCTTT.

The CDR3 coding sequence is TGTGCCAGCAGTACGGGGACAGGGGTTGATGAAAAACTGTTTTTT. Amino acids: CASSTGTGVDEKLFF. The chain combines TRBV28 with TRBJ1-4, with 10 bases aligning to TRBD1. V gave up 5 bases and J gave up 6 bases; unmatched junction bases: 6. CDR3 size: 15 residues. From germline, CDR1 is MDHEN and CDR2 SYDVKM.

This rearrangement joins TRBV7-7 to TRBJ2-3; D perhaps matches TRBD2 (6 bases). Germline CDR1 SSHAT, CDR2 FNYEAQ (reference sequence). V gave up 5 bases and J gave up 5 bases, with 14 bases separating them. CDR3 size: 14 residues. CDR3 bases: TGTGCCAGCAGCCCCGGTACGGGGGTAGATACGCAGTATTTT. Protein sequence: CASSPGTGVDTQYF.

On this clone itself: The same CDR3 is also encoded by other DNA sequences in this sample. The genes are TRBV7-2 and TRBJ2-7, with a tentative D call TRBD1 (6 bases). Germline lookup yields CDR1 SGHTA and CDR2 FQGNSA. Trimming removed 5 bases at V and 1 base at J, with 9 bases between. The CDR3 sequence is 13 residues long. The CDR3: CASSPGASYEQYF. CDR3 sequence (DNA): TGTGCCAGCAGCCCAGGGGCATCCTACGAGCAGTACTTC.

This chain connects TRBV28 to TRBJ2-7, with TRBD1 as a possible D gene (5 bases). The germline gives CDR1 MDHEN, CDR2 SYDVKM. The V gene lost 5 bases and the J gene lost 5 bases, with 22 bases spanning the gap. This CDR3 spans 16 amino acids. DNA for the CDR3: TGTGCCAGCAGTGGAAGGAGCAGGGAATATCGAGACGAGCAGTACTTC. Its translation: CASSGRSREYRDEQYF.

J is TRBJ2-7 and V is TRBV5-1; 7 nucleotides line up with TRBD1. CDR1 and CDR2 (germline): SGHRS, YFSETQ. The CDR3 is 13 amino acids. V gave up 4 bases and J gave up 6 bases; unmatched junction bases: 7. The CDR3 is CASSQLGTAEQYF. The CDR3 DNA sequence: TGCGCCAGCAGCCAACTTGGGACAGCCGAGCAGTACTTC.

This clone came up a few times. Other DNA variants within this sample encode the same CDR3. The CDR3 DNA reads TGTGCCAGCAGCTTACGACAGGGGGGAGAGACCCAGTACTTC. Translation: CASSLRQGGETQYF. This rearrangement joins TRBV7-2 to TRBJ2-5; 9 bases map to TRBD1. Germline trimming cut 2 bases from V and 4 bases from J; bases unmatched to any gene: 2. Germline CDR1 SGHTA, CDR2 FQGNSA. The CDR3 extends over 14 amino acids.

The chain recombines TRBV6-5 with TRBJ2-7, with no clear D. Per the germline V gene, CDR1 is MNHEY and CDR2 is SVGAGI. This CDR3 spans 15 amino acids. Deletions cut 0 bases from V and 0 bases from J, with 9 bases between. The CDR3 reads CASSYSRPNSYEQYF. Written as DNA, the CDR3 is TGTGCCAGCAGTTACTCCAGGCCGAACTCCTACGAGCAGTACTTC.

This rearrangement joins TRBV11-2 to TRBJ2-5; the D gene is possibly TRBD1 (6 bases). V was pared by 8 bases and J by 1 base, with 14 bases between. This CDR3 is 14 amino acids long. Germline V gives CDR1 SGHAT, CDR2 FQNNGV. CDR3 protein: CASQDRNFQETQYF. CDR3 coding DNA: TGTGCCAGCCAGGACAGAAATTTCCAAGAGACCCAGTACTTC.

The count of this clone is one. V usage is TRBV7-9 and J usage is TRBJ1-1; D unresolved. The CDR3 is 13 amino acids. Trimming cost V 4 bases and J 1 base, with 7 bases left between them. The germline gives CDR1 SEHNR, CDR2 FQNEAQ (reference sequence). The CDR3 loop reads CASSSQPNTEAFF. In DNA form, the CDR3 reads TGTGCCAGCAGCTCTCAACCGAACACTGAAGCTTTCTTT.

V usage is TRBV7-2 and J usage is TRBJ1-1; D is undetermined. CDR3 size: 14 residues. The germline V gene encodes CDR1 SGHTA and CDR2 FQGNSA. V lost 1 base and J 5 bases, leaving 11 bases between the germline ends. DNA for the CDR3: TGTGCCAGCAGCTTAGTTCCGGTAAGGACTGAAGCTTTCTTT. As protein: CASSLVPVRTEAFF.

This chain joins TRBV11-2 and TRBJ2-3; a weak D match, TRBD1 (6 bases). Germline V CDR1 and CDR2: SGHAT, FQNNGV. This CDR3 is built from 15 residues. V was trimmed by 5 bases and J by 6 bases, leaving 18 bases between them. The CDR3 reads CASSPRRQAPDTQYF. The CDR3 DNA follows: TGTGCCAGCAGCCCCCGGAGACAGGCGCCGGATACGCAGTATTTT.

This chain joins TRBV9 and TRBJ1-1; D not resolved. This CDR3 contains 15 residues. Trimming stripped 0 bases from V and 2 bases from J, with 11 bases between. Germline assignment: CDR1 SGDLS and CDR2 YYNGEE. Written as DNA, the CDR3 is TGTGCCAGCAGCGTAGTAGGCAGTGCAAACACTGAAGCTTTCTTT. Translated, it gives CASSVVGSANTEAFF.

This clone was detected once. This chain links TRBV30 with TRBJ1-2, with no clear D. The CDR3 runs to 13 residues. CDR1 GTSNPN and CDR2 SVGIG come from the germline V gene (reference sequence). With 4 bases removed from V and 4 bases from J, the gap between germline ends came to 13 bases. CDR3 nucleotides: TGTGCCTGGAACCTAATCGGTATCTATGGCTACACCTTC. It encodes CAWNLIGIYGYTF. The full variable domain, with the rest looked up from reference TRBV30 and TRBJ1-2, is SQTIHQWPATLVQPVGSPLSLECTVEGTSNPNLYWYRQAAGRGLQLLFYSVGIGQISSEVPQNLSASRPQDRQFILSSKKLLLSDSGFYLCAWNLIGIYGYTFGSGTRLTVV.

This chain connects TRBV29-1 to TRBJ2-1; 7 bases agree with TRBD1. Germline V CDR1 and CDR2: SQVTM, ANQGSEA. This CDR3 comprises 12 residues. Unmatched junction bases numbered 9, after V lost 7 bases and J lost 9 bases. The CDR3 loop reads CSGGDRAFEQFF. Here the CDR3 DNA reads TGCAGCGGGGGAGACAGGGCATTTGAGCAGTTCTTC.

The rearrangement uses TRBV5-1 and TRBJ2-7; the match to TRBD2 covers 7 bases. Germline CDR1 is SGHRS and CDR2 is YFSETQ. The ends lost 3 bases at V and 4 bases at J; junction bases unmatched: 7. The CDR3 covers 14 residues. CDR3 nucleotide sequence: TGCGCCAGCAGCTCCACCCTCGGGGGGTACGAGCAGTACTTC. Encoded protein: CASSSTLGGYEQYF.

The chain's CDR3 is CASSLVGGDGTQYF. The CDR3 bases are TGTGCCAGCAGCTTAGTCGGTGGGGATGGTACGCAGTATTTT. The gene calls are TRBV7-2 and TRBJ2-3; D gene uncertain. The CDR3 has 14 residues. V was pared by 1 base and J by 8 bases, with 13 bases between. Germline V gene data show CDR1 as SGHTA and CDR2 as FQGNSA.

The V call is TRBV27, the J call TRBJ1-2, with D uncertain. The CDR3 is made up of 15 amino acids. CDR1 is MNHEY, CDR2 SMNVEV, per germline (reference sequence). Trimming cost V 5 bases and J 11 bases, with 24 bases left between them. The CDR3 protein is CASSPSFPGRPSYTF. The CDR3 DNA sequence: TGTGCCAGCAGTCCCAGCTTTCCGGGCCGCCCTTCTTACACCTTC.

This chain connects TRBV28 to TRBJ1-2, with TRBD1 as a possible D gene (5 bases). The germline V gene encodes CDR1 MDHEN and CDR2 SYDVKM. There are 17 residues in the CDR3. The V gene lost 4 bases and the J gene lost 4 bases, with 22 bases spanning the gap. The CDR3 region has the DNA TGTGCCAGCAGTTCACAGGAGTTTGGTGTGATTTCCTATGGCTACACCTTC. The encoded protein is CASSSQEFGVISYGYTF.

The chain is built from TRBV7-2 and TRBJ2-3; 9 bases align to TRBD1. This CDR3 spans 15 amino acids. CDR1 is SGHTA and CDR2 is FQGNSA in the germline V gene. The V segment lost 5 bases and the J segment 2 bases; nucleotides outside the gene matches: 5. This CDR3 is CASSRGQGFTDTQYF. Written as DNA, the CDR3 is TGTGCCAGCAGCCGGGGACAGGGCTTCACAGATACGCAGTATTTT.

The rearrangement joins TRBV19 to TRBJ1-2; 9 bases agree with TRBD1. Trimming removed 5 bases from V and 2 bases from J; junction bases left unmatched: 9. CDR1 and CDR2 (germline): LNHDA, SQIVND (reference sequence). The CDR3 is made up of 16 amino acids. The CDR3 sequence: CASSVRRGQGNYGYTF. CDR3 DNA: TGTGCCAGTAGTGTTAGGAGGGGACAGGGAAACTATGGCTACACCTTC.

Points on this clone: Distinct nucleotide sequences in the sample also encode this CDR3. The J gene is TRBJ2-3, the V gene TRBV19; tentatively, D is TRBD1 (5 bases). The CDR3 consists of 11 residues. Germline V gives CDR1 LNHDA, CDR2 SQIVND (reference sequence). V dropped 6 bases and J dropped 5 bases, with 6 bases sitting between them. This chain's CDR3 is CASSREDTQYF. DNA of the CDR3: TGTGCCAGTAGCAGGGAAGATACGCAGTATTTT.

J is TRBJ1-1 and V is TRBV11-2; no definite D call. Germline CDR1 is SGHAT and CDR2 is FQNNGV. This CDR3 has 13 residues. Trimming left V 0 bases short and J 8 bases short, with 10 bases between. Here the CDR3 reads CASSLDTDLEAFF. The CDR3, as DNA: TGTGCCAGCAGCTTAGATACAGATCTCGAAGCTTTCTTT.

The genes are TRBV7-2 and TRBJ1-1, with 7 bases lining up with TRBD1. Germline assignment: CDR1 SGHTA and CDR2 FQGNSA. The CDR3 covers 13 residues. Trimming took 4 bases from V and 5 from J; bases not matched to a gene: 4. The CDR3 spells CASSSETGTEAFF. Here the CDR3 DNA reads TGTGCCAGCAGCTCCGAGACAGGGACTGAAGCTTTCTTT.

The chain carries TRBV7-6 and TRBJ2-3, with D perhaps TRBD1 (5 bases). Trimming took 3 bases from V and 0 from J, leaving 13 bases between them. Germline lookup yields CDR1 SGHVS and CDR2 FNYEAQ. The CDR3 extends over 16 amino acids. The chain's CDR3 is CASSFSQGSSTDTQYF. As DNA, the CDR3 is TGTGCCAGCAGCTTCTCCCAGGGCTCTAGCACAGATACGCAGTATTTT.